These 5 T cell receptor beta chains originate from one sample sequenced in a study of blood T cell repertoires in COVID-19. Produced via immunoSEQ multiplex PCR; TCRdb's table is partial and in-frame only. This sample has some 100,000 clones; just over 90% occur once, and the top ten carry 0.97%. The source material was peripheral blood. These receptors all stem from a man aged 55 to 69 with acute or convalescent COVID-19.

The rearrangement joins TRBV12-2 to TRBJ1-2; the listed D gene, TRBD1, was not tested against the DNA. TRBV12-2 is a pseudogene locus. The CDR3 consists of 17 residues. The CDR3 region is CASRLATLQGFTYGYTF. CDR3 sequence (DNA): TGTGCAAGTCGCTTAGCGACATTACAGGGGTTTACCTATGGCTACACCTTC.

V gene TRBV7-3 combines with J gene TRBJ2-3; maybe TRBD2 (6 bases). V was trimmed by 8 bases and J by 0 bases, leaving 12 bases between them. Germline assignment: CDR1 SGHTA and CDR2 FQGTGA. CDR3 length: 14 residues. In nucleotides, the CDR3 is TGTGCCAGCCATAGCGGCCATAGCACAGATACGCAGTATTTT. Its translation is CASHSGHSTDTQYF.

This clone has more than one count but fewer than ten. V usage is TRBV7-8 and J usage is TRBJ2-2, with 8 bases matching TRBD1. Germline CDR1 is SGHVS and CDR2 is FQNEAQ. Unmatched junction bases numbered 5, after V lost 4 bases and J lost 7 bases. The length of the CDR3 is 14 residues. CDR3 protein: CASSSTGAGGELFF. CDR3 in DNA: TGTGCCAGCAGCTCGACAGGGGCGGGCGGGGAGCTGTTTTTT.

This chain links TRBV4-2 with TRBJ1-1, with D perhaps matching TRBD1 (5 bases). Germline-derived CDR1 and CDR2 are LGHNA and YNFKEQ. The CDR3 is made up of 15 amino acids. V lost 2 bases, J lost 4 bases, and 14 bases lay in between. The CDR3 DNA is TGTGCCAGCAGCCAACATGCGGGGGAGCCCACTGAAGCTTTCTTT. As protein: CASSQHAGEPTEAFF.

The V and J genes are TRBV30 and TRBJ1-3, with D possibly matching TRBD1 (5 bases). V gave up 0 bases and J gave up 0 bases, with 6 bases separating them. Per germline, CDR1 GTSNPN and CDR2 SVGIG (reference sequence). The CDR3 extends over 14 amino acids. The CDR3, as DNA: TGTGCCTGGAGTGTGGGGCACTCTGGAAACACCATATATTTT. Amino acids: CAWSVGHSGNTIYF.